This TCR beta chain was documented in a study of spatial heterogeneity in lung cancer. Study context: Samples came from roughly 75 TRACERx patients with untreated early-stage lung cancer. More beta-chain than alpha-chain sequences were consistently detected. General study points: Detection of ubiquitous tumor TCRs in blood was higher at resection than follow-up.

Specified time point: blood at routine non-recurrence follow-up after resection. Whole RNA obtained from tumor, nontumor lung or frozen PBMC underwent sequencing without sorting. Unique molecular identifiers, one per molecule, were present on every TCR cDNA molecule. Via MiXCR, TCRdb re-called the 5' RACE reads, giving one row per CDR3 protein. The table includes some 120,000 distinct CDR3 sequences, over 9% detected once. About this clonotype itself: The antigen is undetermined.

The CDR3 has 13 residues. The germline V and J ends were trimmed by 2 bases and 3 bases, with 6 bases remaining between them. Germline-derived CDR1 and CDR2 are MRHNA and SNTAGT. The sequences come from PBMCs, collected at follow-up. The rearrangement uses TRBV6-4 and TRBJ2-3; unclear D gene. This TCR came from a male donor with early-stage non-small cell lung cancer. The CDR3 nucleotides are TGTGCCAGCAGTGACGGCAGAACAGATACGCAGTATTTT. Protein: CASSDGRTDTQYF.